These 6 T cell receptor beta chains were sequenced from one sample in a study of blood T cell repertoires in COVID-19. Profiled with immunoSEQ multiplex PCR; TCRdb holds only in-frame clones, not every one. The table shows under 450,000 clones, with approximately 77% occurring only once. Sample: peripheral blood. These receptors all come from a human donor with acute or convalescent COVID-19. The donor label of this sample is uncertain.

The genes are TRBV5-4 and TRBJ1-3; TRBD1 is a possible D gene (5 bases). CDR3 length equals 16 residues. Per the germline V gene, CDR1 is SGHNT and CDR2 is YYREEE (reference sequence). V was shortened by 0 bases and J by 2 bases, with 12 bases between the two germline ends. The CDR3 is CASSLDTGTTGNTIYF. The CDR3 coding sequence is TGTGCCAGCAGCTTGGATACAGGAACAACTGGAAACACCATATATTTT.

In DNA, the CDR3 is TGTGCCAGCAGACTCGACAGGGGCACTGAAGCTTTCTTT. As protein: CASRLDRGTEAFF. This chain connects TRBV6-5 to TRBJ1-1; TRBD1 matches 8 bases. This CDR3 has 13 amino acids. The V segment lost 6 bases and the J segment 4 bases; nucleotides outside the gene matches: 4. The germline gives CDR1 MNHEY, CDR2 SVGAGI.

A note on this clone: This CDR3 fails to terminate in the conserved phenylalanine or tryptophan, so it likely reflects a read error. The DNA is omitted, as the CDR3 cannot be located on it reliably, and the CDR3 follows TCRdb's listing. The CDR3: CARWPRAC. V is TRBV6-4 and J is TRBJ1-3. The CDR3 length is 8 residues, termini included. Germline V gives CDR1 MRHNA, CDR2 SNTAGT.

The chain combines TRBV5-1 with TRBJ2-1, with 9 bases fitting TRBD2. CDR1 is SGHRS, CDR2 YFSETQ, per germline. This CDR3 comprises 16 residues. The trim removed 4 bases at V and 1 base at J, leaving 6 bases unmatched. CDR3 in DNA: TGCGCCAGCAGCCCATATAGCGGGGGATCCTACAATGAGCAGTTCTTC. Its translation is CASSPYSGGSYNEQFF.

V gene TRBV18 combines with J gene TRBJ2-2; D gene unclear. V lost 0 bases and J 1 base, leaving 9 bases between the germline ends. Germline loops: CDR1 KGHSH, CDR2 LQKENI. CDR3 length equals 16 residues. Written as DNA, the CDR3 is TGTGCCAGCTCACCACCTAATGCCGGGAACACCGGGGAGCTGTTTTTT. Protein: CASSPPNAGNTGELFF.

The V and J genes are TRBV11-1 and TRBJ1-1; D is ambiguous. The V gene lost 5 bases and the J gene lost 5 bases, with 18 bases spanning the gap. Germline-derived CDR1 and CDR2 are SGHAT and FQDESV (reference sequence). CDR3 length equals 15 residues. In nucleotides, the CDR3 is TGTGCCAGCAGCGCGTGGGAGGGAGGGAGGACTGAAGCTTTCTTT. Translation gives CASSAWEGGRTEAFF.